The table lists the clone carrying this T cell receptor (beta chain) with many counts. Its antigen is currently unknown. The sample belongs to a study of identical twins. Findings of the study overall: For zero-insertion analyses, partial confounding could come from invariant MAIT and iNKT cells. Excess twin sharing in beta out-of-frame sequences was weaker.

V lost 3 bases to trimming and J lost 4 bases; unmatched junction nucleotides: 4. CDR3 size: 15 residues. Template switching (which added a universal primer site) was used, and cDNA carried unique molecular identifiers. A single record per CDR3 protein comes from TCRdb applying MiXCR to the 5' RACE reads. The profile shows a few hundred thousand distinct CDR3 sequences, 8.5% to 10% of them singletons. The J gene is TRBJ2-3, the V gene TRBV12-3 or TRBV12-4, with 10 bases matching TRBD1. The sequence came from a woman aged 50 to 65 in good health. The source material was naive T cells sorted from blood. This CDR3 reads CASSFGTGVPDTQYF. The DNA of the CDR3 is TGTGCCAGCAGTTTTGGGACAGGGGTCCCAGATACGCAGTATTTT.